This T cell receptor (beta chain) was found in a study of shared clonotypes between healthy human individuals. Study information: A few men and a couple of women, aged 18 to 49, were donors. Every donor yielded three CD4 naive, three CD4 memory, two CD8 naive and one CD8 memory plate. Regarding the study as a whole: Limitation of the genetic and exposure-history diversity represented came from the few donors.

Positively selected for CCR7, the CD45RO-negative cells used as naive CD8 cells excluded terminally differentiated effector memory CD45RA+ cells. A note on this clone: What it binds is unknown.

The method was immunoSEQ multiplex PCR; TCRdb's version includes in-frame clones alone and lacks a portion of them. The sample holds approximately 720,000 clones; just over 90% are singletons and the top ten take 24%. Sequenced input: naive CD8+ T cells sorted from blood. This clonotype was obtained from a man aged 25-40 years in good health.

CDR3 nucleotide sequence: TGTGCCAGCAGTTTCCTTGGGGTTCACGAGCAGTACTTC. Its translation is CASSFLGVHEQYF. The chain uses TRBV27 and TRBJ2-7; D call uncertain. CDR1 and CDR2 from the germline V gene are MNHEY and SMNVEV (reference sequence). The V gene lost 3 bases and the J gene lost 5 bases, with 11 bases spanning the gap. The CDR3 loop spans 13 amino acids.